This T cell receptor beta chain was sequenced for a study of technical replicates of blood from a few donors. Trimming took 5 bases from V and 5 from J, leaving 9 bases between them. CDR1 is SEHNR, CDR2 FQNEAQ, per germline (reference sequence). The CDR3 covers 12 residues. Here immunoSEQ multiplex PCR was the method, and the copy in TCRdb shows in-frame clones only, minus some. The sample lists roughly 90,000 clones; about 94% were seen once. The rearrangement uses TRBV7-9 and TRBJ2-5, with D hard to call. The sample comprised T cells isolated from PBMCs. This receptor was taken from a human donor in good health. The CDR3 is CASSREVETQYF. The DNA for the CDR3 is TGTGCCAGCAGCCGAGAGGTGGAGACCCAGTACTTC.